The clone carrying this T cell receptor (beta chain) has at least ten counts. What it binds is unknown. TCRdb re-derived calls from the 5' RACE reads in MiXCR, one entry per CDR3 protein. Of roughly 45,000 distinct CDR3 sequences listed, 2.5% to 3.5% are singletons. This entry is derived from a study of neurological immune-mediated disorders. Whole-study results and caveats: The absence of shared CDR3 amino acid sequences among expanded clones across subjects suggests private repertoires in all groups.

The unsorted libraries were made from 2 million PBMCs kept at -80 C. J gave up 6 bases and V 5 bases, and 1 base lay outside the gene matches. The CDR3 covers 14 residues. Germline assignment: CDR1 SGHTA and CDR2 FQGNSA. The chain joins TRBV7-2 to TRBJ2-2, with 12 bases matching TRBD2. The source of this sequence is a woman between 50 and 59 years old with multiple sclerosis. The specimen sequenced was PBMCs. CDR3 sequence: CASSRLAGAGELFF. The DNA for the CDR3 is TGTGCCAGCAGCCGACTAGCGGGGGCCGGGGAGCTGTTTTTT.